The 27 T cell receptor beta chains in this list originate from one sample, sequenced in a study of CD8+ T cells in alopecia areata. The sequencing template was cDNA reverse transcribed from extracted RNA. Libraries were prepared by immunoSEQ multiplex PCR; TCRdb keeps only in-frame clonotypes and omits some of them. Here the sample spans 120,000 or so clones, roughly 61% being singletons. The input for sequencing was CD4+ T cells sorted from blood, taken at week 0. Receptors were obtained from a human donor with alopecia areata.

The J gene is TRBJ2-5, the V gene TRBV5-4; possibly TRBD2 for D (6 bases). CDR3 length: 15 amino acids. The germline CDR1 and CDR2 sequences are SGHNT and YYREEE (reference sequence). CDR3 sequence reads: CRAAWDLTTQETQYF. CDR3 nucleotides: TGTAGAGCAGCTTGGGACTTAACGACCCAAGAGACCCAGTACTTC. The entire variable domain, with the rest obtained from reference TRBV5-4 and TRBJ2-5, is as follows: ETGVTQSPTHLIKTRGQQVTLRCSSQSGHNTVSWYQQALGQGPQFIFQYYREEENGRGNFPPRFSGLQFPNYSSELNVNALELDDSALYLCRAAWDLTTQETQYFGPGTRLLVL.

The V and J genes are TRBV7-2 and TRBJ1-3, with D maybe TRBD1 (5 bases). The CDR3 extends over 16 amino acids. Germline V CDR1 and CDR2: SGHTA, FQGNSA. The V and J ends lost 4 bases and 0 bases respectively, with 13 bases between them. CDR3 region: CASSSLSGNSGNTIYF. The DNA of the CDR3 is TGTGCCAGCAGCTCACTATCAGGGAACTCTGGAAACACCATATATTTT.

This clone occurred once. This chain uses TRBV5-6 with TRBJ1-5, with D hard to call. The CDR3 is 15 amino acids. V lost 0 bases, J lost 1 base, and 8 bases lay in between. CDR1 is SGHDT, CDR2 YYEEEE, per germline. CDR3 loop: CASSLGLGSNQPQHF. The DNA of the CDR3 is TGTGCCAGCAGCTTGGGCTTAGGGAGCAATCAGCCCCAGCATTTT.

The V gene is TRBV2, the J gene TRBJ2-6, with D hard to call. V lost 7 bases and J lost 2, with 18 bases in between. Germline loops: CDR1 SNHLY, CDR2 FYNNEI. There are 17 residues in the CDR3. CDR3 in DNA: TGTGCCAGCAACCTGGCGTTGGGATCCCCTGGGGCCAACGTCCTGACTTTC. Translated: CASNLALGSPGANVLTF. Variable domain in full (rest from reference TRBV2 and TRBJ2-6): EPEVTQTPSHQVTQMGQEVILRCVPISNHLYFYWYRQILGQKVEFLVSFYNNEISEKSEIFDDQFSVERPDGSNFTLKIRSTKLEDSAMYFCASNLALGSPGANVLTFGAGSRLTVL.

The chain combines TRBV7-9 with TRBJ2-1; 10 bases agree with TRBD1. Looked up from germline, CDR1 is SEHNR and CDR2 is FQNEAQ (reference sequence). V shed 5 bases and J 5 bases; nucleotides not matched to a gene: 9. The CDR3 sequence is 16 residues long. CDR3 nucleotides: TGTGCCAGCAGCCCCCTGACAGGGGGCGTAGACAATGAGCAGTTCTTC. It specifies CASSPLTGGVDNEQFF.

This chain links TRBV2 with TRBJ2-1; the match to TRBD2 covers 14 bases. Looked up from germline, CDR1 is SNHLY and CDR2 is FYNNEI. Trimming at V came to 6 bases and at J to 2 bases, leaving 3 bases not matched to a gene. This CDR3 has 16 residues. CDR3 sequence reads: CASRVGLAGAYNEQFF. In DNA form, the CDR3 reads TGTGCCAGCAGGGTGGGACTAGCGGGGGCCTACAATGAGCAGTTCTTC.

A few counts support this clone. The rearrangement joins TRBV18 to TRBJ1-3; D uncertain. Trimming took off 3 bases at V and 3 bases at J, with 12 bases between the two ends. Germline V gives CDR1 KGHSH, CDR2 LQKENI. This CDR3 region has 15 residues. CDR3 region: CASSPTASDGNTIYF. The CDR3 coding sequence is TGTGCCAGCTCACCTACCGCCTCGGATGGAAACACCATATATTTT.

CDR3 nucleotide sequence: TGTGCCAGCAGGTACGGAACCTACGAGCAGTACTTC. Its translation is CASRYGTYEQYF. The chain uses TRBV25-1 and TRBJ2-7; D unresolved. The germline V gene has CDR1 MGHDK and CDR2 SYGVNS. This CDR3 is 12 amino acids long. V dropped 6 bases and J dropped 2 bases, with 8 bases sitting between them.

The CDR3 nucleotides are TGTGCCAGCAGCGTAAGACTAGCGGGGGTGCAAGAGACCCAGTACTTC. Its protein is CASSVRLAGVQETQYF. The chain couples TRBV7-2 to TRBJ2-5; 12 positions match TRBD2. The CDR3 has 16 residues. Trimming removed 5 bases from V and 2 bases from J; junction bases left unmatched: 6. The V gene's germline CDR1 is SGHTA and CDR2 FQGNSA. Based on the CDR3 plus reference TRBV7-2 and TRBJ2-5, the full variable domain is GAGVSQSPSNKVTEKGKDVELRCDPISGHTALYWYRQSLGQGLEFLIYFQGNSAPDKSGLPSDRFSAERTGGSVSTLTIQRTQQEDSAVYLCASSVRLAGVQETQYFGPGTRLLVL.

The rearrangement joins TRBV18 to TRBJ1-2; D is unresolved. Trimming cost V 5 bases and J 8 bases, with 24 bases left between them. The CDR3 is 16 residues long. Germline loops: CDR1 KGHSH, CDR2 LQKENI. The CDR3 nucleotides read TGTGCCAGCTCAAGAAGTGGACGGTCTACGGTCGGCGGCTACACCTTC. It translates to CASSRSGRSTVGGYTF.

The rearrangement joins TRBV25-1 to TRBJ2-7; D unresolved. CDR1 and CDR2 from the germline V gene are MGHDK and SYGVNS. This CDR3 contains 12 residues. Deletions cut 5 bases from V and 5 bases from J, with 10 bases between. As DNA, the CDR3 is TGTGCCAGCAGTAGTGTTATAAACGAGCAGTACTTC. Encoded protein: CASSSVINEQYF.

The chain uses TRBV5-1 and TRBJ2-7, with TRBD2 as a possible D gene (6 bases). Trimming stripped 4 bases from V and 8 bases from J, with 13 bases between. This CDR3 has 12 residues. The germline V gene has CDR1 SGHRS and CDR2 YFSETQ. CDR3 protein: CASSAWGVKQYF. CDR3 DNA: TGCGCCAGCAGCGCTTGGGGGGTAAAGCAGTACTTC.

The chain is built from TRBV7-2 and TRBJ2-7, with D perhaps given as TRBD1 or TRBD2 (5 bases each). This CDR3 comprises 13 residues. The V and J ends lost 5 bases and 2 bases respectively, with 10 bases between them. CDR1 and CDR2 from the germline V gene are SGHTA and FQGNSA. CDR3 DNA: TGTGCCAGCAGCCGCGTGGGGGCCTACGAGCAGTACTTC. This sequence encodes CASSRVGAYEQYF.

The chain joins TRBV30 to TRBJ2-1; the D gene is possibly TRBD1 (6 bases). The germline CDR1 and CDR2 sequences are GTSNPN and SVGIG (reference sequence). The CDR3 runs to 13 residues. V lost 2 bases and J lost 10, with 15 bases in between. The CDR3 is CAWSLNRELEQFF. CDR3 nucleotide sequence: TGTGCCTGGAGTCTAAACAGGGAGTTAGAGCAGTTCTTC. The full variable domain, rest sourced from reference TRBV30 and TRBJ2-1, is SQTIHQWPATLVQPVGSPLSLECTVEGTSNPNLYWYRQAAGRGLQLLFYSVGIGQISSEVPQNLSASRPQDRQFILSSKKLLLSDSGFYLCAWSLNRELEQFFGPGTRLTVL.

The chain carries TRBV5-1 and TRBJ2-7; TRBD2 matches at 9 bases. The CDR3 runs to 15 residues. CDR1 is SGHRS, CDR2 YFSETQ, per germline. The V gene end was trimmed by 1 base and the J gene end by 4 bases; junction bases not matched to a gene: 6. CDR3 sequence reads: CASSLSAGGPYEQYF. The CDR3 coding sequence is TGCGCCAGCAGCTTGTCCGCGGGAGGGCCTTACGAGCAGTACTTC.

The V gene is TRBV4-3, the J gene TRBJ2-7; D ambiguous. Trimming removed 0 bases at V and 5 bases at J, with 8 bases between. This CDR3 contains 13 residues. Germline V gene lookup returns CDR1 LGHNA and CDR2 YSLEER. The CDR3 sequence: CASSQEIRHEQYF. The CDR3 DNA reads TGCGCCAGCAGCCAAGAGATCCGGCACGAGCAGTACTTC.

This rearrangement joins TRBV30 to TRBJ2-7; unclear D gene. The CDR3 length is 11 residues. V lost 0 bases and J 5 bases, leaving 5 bases between the germline ends. Germline V gives CDR1 GTSNPN, CDR2 SVGIG (reference sequence). In DNA, the CDR3 is TGTGCCTGGAGTGTCCGGGACGAGCAGTACTTC. Translation: CAWSVRDEQYF.

The chain uses TRBV4-1 and TRBJ1-2; 8 bases match TRBD1. CDR1 and CDR2 (germline): MGHRA, YSYEKL. J lost 2 bases, V lost 3 bases, and 5 bases had no gene match. The CDR3 contains 15 residues. The CDR3 sequence is CASSHGQGQNYGYTF. CDR3 nucleotide sequence: TGCGCCAGCAGCCACGGACAGGGCCAGAACTATGGCTACACCTTC.

The J gene is TRBJ1-1, the V gene TRBV25-1, with 11 bases fitting TRBD1. The CDR3 runs to 15 residues. With 1 base clipped from V and 2 bases from J, the junction kept 0 bases outside the gene matches. The germline V gene has CDR1 MGHDK and CDR2 SYGVNS. The CDR3 DNA sequence: TGTGCCAGCAGTGAATGGACAGGGGGCAACACTGAAGCTTTCTTT. Its protein is CASSEWTGGNTEAFF.

The V and J genes are TRBV28 and TRBJ2-7; D gene unclear. This CDR3 has 16 residues. Trimming left V 6 bases short and J 0 bases short, with 18 bases between. Germline CDR1 MDHEN, CDR2 SYDVKM. CDR3 sequence (DNA): TGTGCCAGCAGCAAACCCGGACGGACGAGCTCCTACGAGCAGTACTTC. It specifies CASSKPGRTSSYEQYF.

The chain combines TRBV4-1 with TRBJ1-6; no firm D call. CDR3 length equals 13 residues. In germline, CDR1 is MGHRA, CDR2 YSYEKL. V shed 0 bases and J shed 12 bases, with 9 bases lying between them. As DNA, the CDR3 is TGCGCCAGCAGCCAAGACGGGGAGGGACCCCTCCACTTT. This encodes CASSQDGEGPLHF.

This clone has only a few counts. This chain connects TRBV7-3 to TRBJ2-5; D is uncertain. Trimming left V 2 bases short and J 5 bases short, with 9 bases between. CDR1 and CDR2 from the germline V gene are SGHTA and FQGTGA. The CDR3 has 13 amino acids. CDR3 loop: CASSLSQWETQYF. CDR3 in DNA: TGTGCCAGCAGCTTATCCCAGTGGGAGACCCAGTACTTC.

V and J are TRBV2 and TRBJ2-7, with a possible D match to TRBD2 (5 bases). CDR3 length: 11 residues. Trimming shortened V by 2 bases and J by 8 bases, and 7 bases separated the two germline ends. CDR1 and CDR2 (germline): SNHLY, FYNNEI. The CDR3 DNA reads TGTGCCAGCAGTGAAAGCGGCCAGCAGTACTTC. It codes for CASSESGQQYF.

This sequence joins TRBV5-5 and TRBJ2-1; TRBD2 aligns across 11 bases. The CDR3 length is 14 residues. The germline V gene encodes CDR1 SGHKS and CDR2 YYEKEE (reference sequence). After removal of 4 bases from V and 6 bases from J, the junction contained 3 bases not matched to a gene. In nucleotides, the CDR3 is TGTGCCAGCAGCCAAGGACTAGCGGGCAATGAGCAGTTCTTC. Protein sequence: CASSQGLAGNEQFF.

V and J are TRBV2 and TRBJ2-5; D is uncertain. V gave up 2 bases and J gave up 1 base, with 5 bases separating them. Germline-derived CDR1 and CDR2 are SNHLY and FYNNEI. This CDR3 comprises 13 residues. DNA of the CDR3: TGTGCCAGCAGTGAAAGCAGCCAAGAGACCCAGTACTTC. Translation gives CASSESSQETQYF.

There are a few counts of this clone. The chain combines TRBV13 with TRBJ2-7; D gene unclear. CDR1 PRHDT and CDR2 FYEKMQ come from the germline V gene (reference sequence). The CDR3 contains 11 residues. V lost 5 bases and J lost 3, with 5 bases in between. The CDR3, as DNA: TGTGCCAGCAGCCAACACTACGAGCAGTACTTC. Translated, it gives CASSQHYEQYF.

This chain connects TRBV7-9 to TRBJ1-2; 10 nucleotides match TRBD1. The length of the CDR3 is 14 residues. The trim removed 4 bases at V and 7 bases at J, leaving 6 bases unmatched. Germline V lookup: CDR1 SEHNR, CDR2 FQNEAQ (reference sequence). This CDR3 is CASSSMDRGVGYTF. CDR3 DNA: TGTGCCAGCAGCTCAATGGACAGGGGGGTTGGCTACACCTTC. Drawing the rest from reference TRBV7-9 and TRBJ1-2, the complete variable domain is DTGVSQNPRHKITKRGQNVTFRCDPISEHNRLYWYRQTLGQGPEFLTYFQNEAQLEKSRLLSDRFSAERPKGSFSTLEIQRTEQGDSAMYLCASSSMDRGVGYTFGSGTRLTVV.